This T cell receptor beta chain comes out of a study of T cells in tumors after PD-1 blockade. The overall study: Each patient got pembrolizumab 200 mg every 3 weeks or cemiplimab 350 mg every 2 weeks.

Input was about 616 ng to 6,500 ng of genomic DNA from tumor or blood. The CDR3 runs 14 residues. The junction had 2 bases not matched to a gene; V was cut back by 1 base and J by 2 bases. Germline values: CDR1 SGHVS, CDR2 FQNEAQ. Sequencing used immunoSEQ multiplex PCR; TCRdb keeps in-frame clones, though not all of them. The table records roughly 59,000 clones, around 77% of them present only once. This chain connects TRBV7-8 to TRBJ2-7; 7 nucleotides match TRBD1. The sequenced sample was PBMCs, obtained before anti-PD-1 treatment. The TCR originated in a human donor with basal cell carcinoma. Here the CDR3 DNA reads TGTGCCAGCAGCTTAGGCCAGGGGGCCTACGAGCAGTACTTC. Encoded protein: CASSLGQGAYEQYF.